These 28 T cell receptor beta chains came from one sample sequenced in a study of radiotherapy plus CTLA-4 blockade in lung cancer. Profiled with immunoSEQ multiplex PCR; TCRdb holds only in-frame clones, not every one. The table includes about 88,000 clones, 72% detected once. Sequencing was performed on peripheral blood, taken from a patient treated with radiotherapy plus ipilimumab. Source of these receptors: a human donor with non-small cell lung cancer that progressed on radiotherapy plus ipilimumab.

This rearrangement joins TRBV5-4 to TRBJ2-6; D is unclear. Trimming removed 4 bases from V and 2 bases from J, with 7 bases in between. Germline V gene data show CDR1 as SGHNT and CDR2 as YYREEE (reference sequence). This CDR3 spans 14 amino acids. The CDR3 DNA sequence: TGTGCCAGCAGCCTGCTAGCTGGGGCCAACGTCCTGACTTTC. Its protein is CASSLLAGANVLTF.

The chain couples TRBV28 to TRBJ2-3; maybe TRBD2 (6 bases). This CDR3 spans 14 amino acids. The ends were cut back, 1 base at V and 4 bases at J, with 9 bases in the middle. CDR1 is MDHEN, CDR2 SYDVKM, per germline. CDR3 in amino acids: CASSLFREADTQYF. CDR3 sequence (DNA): TGTGCCAGCAGTTTATTTAGGGAGGCAGATACGCAGTATTTT.

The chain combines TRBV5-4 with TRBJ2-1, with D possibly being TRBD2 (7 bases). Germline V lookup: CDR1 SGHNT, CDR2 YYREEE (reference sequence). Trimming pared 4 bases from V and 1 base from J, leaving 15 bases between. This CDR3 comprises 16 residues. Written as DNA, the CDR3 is TGTGCCAGCAGCCCGGTAGGGGGAGGGTCCTACAATGAGCAGTTCTTC. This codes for CASSPVGGGSYNEQFF. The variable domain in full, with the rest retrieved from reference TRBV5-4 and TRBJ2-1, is ETGVTQSPTHLIKTRGQQVTLRCSSQSGHNTVSWYQQALGQGPQFIFQYYREEENGRGNFPPRFSGLQFPNYSSELNVNALELDDSALYLCASSPVGGGSYNEQFFGPGTRLTVL.

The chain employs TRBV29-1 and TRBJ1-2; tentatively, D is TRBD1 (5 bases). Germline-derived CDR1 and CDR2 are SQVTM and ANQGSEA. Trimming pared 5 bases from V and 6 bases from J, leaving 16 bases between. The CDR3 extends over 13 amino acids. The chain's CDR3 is CSVNGAGADGYTF. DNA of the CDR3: TGCAGCGTTAACGGGGCAGGAGCGGATGGCTACACCTTC.

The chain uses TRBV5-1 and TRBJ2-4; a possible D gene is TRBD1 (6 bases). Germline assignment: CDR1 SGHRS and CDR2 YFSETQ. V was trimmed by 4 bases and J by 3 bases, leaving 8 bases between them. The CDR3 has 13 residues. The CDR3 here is CASSEGVKNIQYF. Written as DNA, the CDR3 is TGCGCCAGCAGCGAGGGGGTCAAAAACATTCAGTACTTC.

This CDR3 is CASSRGPSGANVLTF. As DNA, the CDR3 is TGTGCCAGCAGCCGGGGCCCCTCTGGGGCCAACGTCCTGACTTTC. The chain employs TRBV11-2 and TRBJ2-6; D tentatively reads TRBD1 or TRBD2 (5 bases each). With 5 bases removed from V and 0 bases from J, the gap between germline ends came to 8 bases. This CDR3 comprises 15 residues. The germline V gene has CDR1 SGHAT and CDR2 FQNNGV.

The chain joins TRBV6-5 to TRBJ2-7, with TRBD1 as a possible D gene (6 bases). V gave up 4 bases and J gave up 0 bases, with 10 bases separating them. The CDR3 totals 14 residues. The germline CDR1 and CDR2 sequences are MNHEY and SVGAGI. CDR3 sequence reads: CASSLDRFSYEQYF. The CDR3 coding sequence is TGTGCCAGCAGTTTGGACAGATTCTCCTACGAGCAGTACTTC.

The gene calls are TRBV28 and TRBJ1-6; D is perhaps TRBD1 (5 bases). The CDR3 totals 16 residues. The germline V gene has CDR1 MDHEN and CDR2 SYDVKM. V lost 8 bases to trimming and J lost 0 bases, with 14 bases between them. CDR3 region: CASDPYRGSYNSPLHF. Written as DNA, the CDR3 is TGTGCCAGCGACCCATATAGGGGCTCCTATAATTCACCCCTCCACTTT. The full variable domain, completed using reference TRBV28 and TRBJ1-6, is DVKVTQSSRYLVKRTGEKVFLECVQDMDHENMFWYRQDPGLGLRLIYFSYDVKMKEKGDIPEGYSVSREKKERFSLILESASTNQTSMYLCASDPYRGSYNSPLHFGNGTRLTVT.

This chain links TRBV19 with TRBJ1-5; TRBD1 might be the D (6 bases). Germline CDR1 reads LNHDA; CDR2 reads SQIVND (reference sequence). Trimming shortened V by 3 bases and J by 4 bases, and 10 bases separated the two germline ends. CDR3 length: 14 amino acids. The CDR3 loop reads CASSMRGGNQPQHF. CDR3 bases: TGTGCCAGTAGTATGAGAGGGGGTAATCAGCCCCAGCATTTT. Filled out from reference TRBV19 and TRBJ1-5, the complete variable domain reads DGGITQSPKYLFRKEGQNVTLSCEQNLNHDAMYWYRQDPGQGLRLIYYSQIVNDFQKGDIAEGYSVSREKKESFPLTVTSAQKNPTAFYLCASSMRGGNQPQHFGDGTRLSIL.

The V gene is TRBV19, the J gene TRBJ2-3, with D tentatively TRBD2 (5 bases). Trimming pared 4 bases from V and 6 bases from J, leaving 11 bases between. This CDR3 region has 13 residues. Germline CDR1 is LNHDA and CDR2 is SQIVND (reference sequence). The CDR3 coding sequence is TGTGCCAGTAGTAAACTAGGGAGCGATACGCAGTATTTT. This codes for CASSKLGSDTQYF.

The CDR3: CASSATRDRGLNTEAFF. The CDR3 nucleotides read TGTGCCAGCAGCGCCACCCGGGACAGGGGTTTGAACACTGAAGCTTTCTTT. The chain carries TRBV9 and TRBJ1-1; 10 bases fit TRBD1. Trimming took 3 bases from V and 0 from J; bases not matched to a gene: 8. The CDR3 loop spans 17 amino acids. Germline V gives CDR1 SGDLS, CDR2 YYNGEE. The full variable domain, rest sourced from reference TRBV9 and TRBJ1-1, is DSGVTQTPKHLITATGQRVTLRCSPRSGDLSVYWYQQSLDQGLQFLIQYYNGEERAKGNILERFSAQQFPDLHSELNLSSLELGDSALYFCASSATRDRGLNTEAFFGQGTRLTVV.

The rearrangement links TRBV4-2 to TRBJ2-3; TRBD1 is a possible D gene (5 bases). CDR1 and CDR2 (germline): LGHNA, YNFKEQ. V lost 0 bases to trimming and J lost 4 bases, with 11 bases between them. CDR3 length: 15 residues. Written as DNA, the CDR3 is TGTGCCAGCAGCCAAGAAGGGGCCTGGGCAGATACGCAGTATTTT. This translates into CASSQEGAWADTQYF.

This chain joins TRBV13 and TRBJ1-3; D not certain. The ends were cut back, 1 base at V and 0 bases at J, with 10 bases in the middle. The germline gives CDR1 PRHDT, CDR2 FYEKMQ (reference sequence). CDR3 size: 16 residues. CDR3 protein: CASSLAGDSSGNTIYF. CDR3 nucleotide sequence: TGTGCCAGCAGCTTAGCTGGGGATAGCTCTGGAAACACCATATATTTT.

This CDR3 reads CASSGTGGPEAFF. The CDR3, as DNA: TGTGCCAGCAGCGGGACAGGGGGCCCTGAAGCTTTCTTT. The gene calls are TRBV6-6 and TRBJ1-1; TRBD1 aligns across 12 bases. The germline V gene has CDR1 MNHNY and CDR2 SVGAGI (reference sequence). Trimming at V came to 6 bases and at J to 6 bases, leaving 2 bases not matched to a gene. The CDR3 length is 13 residues.

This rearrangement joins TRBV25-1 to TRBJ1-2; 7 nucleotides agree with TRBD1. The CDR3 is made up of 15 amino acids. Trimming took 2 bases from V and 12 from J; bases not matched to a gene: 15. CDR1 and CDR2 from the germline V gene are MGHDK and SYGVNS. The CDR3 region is CASSEKGGGAGGNTF. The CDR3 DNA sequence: TGTGCCAGCAGTGAAAAAGGAGGGGGCGCGGGGGGCAACACCTTC.

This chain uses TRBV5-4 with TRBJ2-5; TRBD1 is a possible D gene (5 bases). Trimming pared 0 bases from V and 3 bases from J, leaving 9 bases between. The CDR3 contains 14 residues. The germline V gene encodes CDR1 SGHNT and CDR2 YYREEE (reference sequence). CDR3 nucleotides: TGTGCCAGCAGCTTGGGACAGACGGAAGAGACCCAGTACTTC. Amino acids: CASSLGQTEETQYF.

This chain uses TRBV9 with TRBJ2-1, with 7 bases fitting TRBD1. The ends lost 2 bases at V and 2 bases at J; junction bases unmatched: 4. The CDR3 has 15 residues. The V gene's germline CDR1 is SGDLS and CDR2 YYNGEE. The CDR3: CASSVGTVTYNEQFF. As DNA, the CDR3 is TGTGCCAGCAGCGTCGGGACAGTGACCTACAATGAGCAGTTCTTC.

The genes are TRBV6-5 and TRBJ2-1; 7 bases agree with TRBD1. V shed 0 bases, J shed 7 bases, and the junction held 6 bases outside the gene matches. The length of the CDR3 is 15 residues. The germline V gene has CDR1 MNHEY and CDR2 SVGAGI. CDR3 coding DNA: TGTGCCAGCAGTTACTCTACGACAGGGCGGAATGAGCAGTTCTTC. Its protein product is CASSYSTTGRNEQFF.

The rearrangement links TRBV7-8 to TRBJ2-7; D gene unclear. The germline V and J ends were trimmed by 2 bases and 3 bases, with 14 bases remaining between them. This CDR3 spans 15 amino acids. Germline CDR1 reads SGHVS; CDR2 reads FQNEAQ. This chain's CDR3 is CASSLIWNTNYEQYF. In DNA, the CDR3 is TGTGCCAGCAGCTTAATATGGAACACAAACTACGAGCAGTACTTC.

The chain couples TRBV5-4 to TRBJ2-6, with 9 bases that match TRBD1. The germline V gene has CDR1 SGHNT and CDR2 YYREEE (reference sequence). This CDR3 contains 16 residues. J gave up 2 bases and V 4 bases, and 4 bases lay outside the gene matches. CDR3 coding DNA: TGTGCCAGCAGCCCCACAGGGGGCACTGGGGCCAACGTCCTGACTTTC. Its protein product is CASSPTGGTGANVLTF.

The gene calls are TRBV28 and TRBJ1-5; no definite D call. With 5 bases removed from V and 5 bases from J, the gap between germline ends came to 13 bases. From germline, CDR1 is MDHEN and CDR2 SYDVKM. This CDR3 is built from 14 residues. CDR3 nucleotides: TGTGCCAGCAGTCGCCCCGGGATGTATCAGCCCCAGCATTTT. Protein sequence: CASSRPGMYQPQHF.

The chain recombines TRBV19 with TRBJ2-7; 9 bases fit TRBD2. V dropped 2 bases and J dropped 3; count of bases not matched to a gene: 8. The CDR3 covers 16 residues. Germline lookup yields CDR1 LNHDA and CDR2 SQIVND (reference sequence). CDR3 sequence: CASSITGSGSFYEQYF. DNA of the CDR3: TGTGCCAGTAGTATAACGGGTAGCGGGAGTTTCTACGAGCAGTACTTC. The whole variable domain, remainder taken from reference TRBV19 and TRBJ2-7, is DGGITQSPKYLFRKEGQNVTLSCEQNLNHDAMYWYRQDPGQGLRLIYYSQIVNDFQKGDIAEGYSVSREKKESFPLTVTSAQKNPTAFYLCASSITGSGSFYEQYFGPGTRLTVT.

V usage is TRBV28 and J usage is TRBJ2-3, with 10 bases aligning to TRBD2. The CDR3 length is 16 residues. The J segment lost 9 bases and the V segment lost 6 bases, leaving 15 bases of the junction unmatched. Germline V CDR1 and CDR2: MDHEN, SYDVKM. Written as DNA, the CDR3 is TGTGCCAGCAGACTAGGGACTAGCGAGGGGTACGAAACGCAGTATTTT. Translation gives CASRLGTSEGYETQYF.

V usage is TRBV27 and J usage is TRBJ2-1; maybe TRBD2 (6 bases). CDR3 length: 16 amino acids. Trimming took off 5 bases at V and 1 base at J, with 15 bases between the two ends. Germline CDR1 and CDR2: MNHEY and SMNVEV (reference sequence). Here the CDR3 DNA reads TGTGCCAGCAGTCCCTCGGGACTGGAGTCCTACAATGAGCAGTTCTTC. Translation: CASSPSGLESYNEQFF.

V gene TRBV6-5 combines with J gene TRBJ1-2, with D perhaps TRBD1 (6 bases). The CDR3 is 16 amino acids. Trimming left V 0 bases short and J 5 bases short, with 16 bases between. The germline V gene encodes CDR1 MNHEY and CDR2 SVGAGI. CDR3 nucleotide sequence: TGTGCCAGCAGTTACTCTCGCAGGGGCCTTGGTTATGGCTACACCTTC. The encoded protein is CASSYSRRGLGYGYTF.

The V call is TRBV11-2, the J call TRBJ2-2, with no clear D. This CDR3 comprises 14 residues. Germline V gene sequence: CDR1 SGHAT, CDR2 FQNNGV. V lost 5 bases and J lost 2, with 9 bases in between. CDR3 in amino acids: CASSQWGNTGELFF. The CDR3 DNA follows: TGTGCCAGCAGCCAATGGGGAAACACCGGGGAGCTGTTTTTT. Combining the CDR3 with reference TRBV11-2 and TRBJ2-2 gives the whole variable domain EAGVAQSPRYKIIEKRQSVAFWCNPISGHATLYWYQQILGQGPKLLIQFQNNGVVDDSQLPKDRFSAERLKGVDSTLKIQPAKLEDSAVYLCASSQWGNTGELFFGEGSRLTVL.

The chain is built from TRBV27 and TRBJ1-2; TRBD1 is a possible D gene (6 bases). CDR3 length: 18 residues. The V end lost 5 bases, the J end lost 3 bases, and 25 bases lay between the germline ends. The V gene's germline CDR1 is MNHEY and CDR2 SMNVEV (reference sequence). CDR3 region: CASSPEGQNTINYYGYTF. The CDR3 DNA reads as TGTGCCAGCAGTCCGGAGGGACAAAATACCATCAACTACTATGGCTACACCTTC.

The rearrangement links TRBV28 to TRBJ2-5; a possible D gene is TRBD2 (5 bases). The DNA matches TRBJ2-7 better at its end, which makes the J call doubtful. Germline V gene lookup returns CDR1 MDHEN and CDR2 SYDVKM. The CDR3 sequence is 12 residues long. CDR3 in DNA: TGTGCCAGCAGCCTAGCCAGCTACGAGCAGTACTTC. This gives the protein CASSLASYEQYF.